This TCR beta chain was identified in a study of Graves' ophthalmopathy and Graves' hyperthyroidism. Every ophthalmopathy donor presented moderate-to-severe activity, CAS ≥3, NOSPECS ≥4 and duration under 3 months. TCR beta CDR3 amplification used RNA transcripts. Scientists carried out first-round RT-PCR using HTBI primers and then a second-round multiplex PCR. TCRdb re-called the multiplex PCR reads through MiXCR, storing one row per CDR3 protein. The sample has 600,000 to 950,000 distinct CDR3 sequences, 40% seen once; the top ten hold around 40%. CDR1 is MGHRA, CDR2 YSYEKL, per germline. Trimming removed 0 bases from V and 0 bases from J, with 2 bases in between. The CDR3 runs 13 residues.

Material: peripheral blood. The rearrangement uses TRBV4-1 and TRBJ2-5; D remains ambiguous. The sequence was obtained from an adult man with Graves' ophthalmopathy. The DNA of the CDR3 is TGCGCCAGCAGCCAAGATAACCAAGAGACCCAGTACTTC. It codes for CASSQDNQETQYF.